In this sample, the clone carrying this T cell receptor (beta chain) turned up once. Its antigen is as yet unknown. The CDR3 is 12 residues long. The V gene lost 2 bases and the J gene lost 8 bases, with 7 bases spanning the gap. This record comes from a study of CD8 T cells in Susac syndrome. Study-wide background: The Susac syndrome patients that were sequenced included about 6 with active disease and fewer than 10 in remission. Study results and caveats: That the number of individuals in its TCR sequencing and HLA analysis was relatively small was acknowledged by the study.

Random hexamers were used to reverse transcribe about 0.5 to 1 ug of RNA. TCRdb analysed the immunoSEQ multiplex PCR reads with MiXCR anew, one entry per CDR3 protein. The table has under 200,000 distinct CDR3 sequences, around nine tenths seen once. Sequencing targeted TCR beta in T cells from blood (CD8+ and CD4+). The chain recombines TRBV12-3 or TRBV12-4 with TRBJ2-1; D possibly corresponds to TRBD1 (5 bases). This clonotype originated in a human donor with Susac syndrome. Sequences were obtained from CD4+ T cells from PBMCs. The CDR3 loop is CASSLRRDEQFF. The CDR3 DNA reads as TGTGCCAGCAGTTTACGCAGGGATGAGCAGTTCTTC.